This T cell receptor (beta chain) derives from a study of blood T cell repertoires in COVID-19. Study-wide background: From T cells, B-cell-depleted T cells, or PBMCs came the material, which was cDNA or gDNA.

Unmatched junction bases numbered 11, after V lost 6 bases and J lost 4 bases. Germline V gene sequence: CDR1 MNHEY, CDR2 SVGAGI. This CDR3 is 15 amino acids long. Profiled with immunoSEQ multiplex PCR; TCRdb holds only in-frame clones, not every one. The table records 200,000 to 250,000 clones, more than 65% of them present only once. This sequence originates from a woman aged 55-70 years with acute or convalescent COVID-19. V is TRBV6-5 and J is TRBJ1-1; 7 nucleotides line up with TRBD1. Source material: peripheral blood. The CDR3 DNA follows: TGTGCCAGCAGGCACAAACAGGGGACGGGCACTGAAGCTTTCTTT. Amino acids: CASRHKQGTGTEAFF.